The source of this T cell receptor (beta chain) is a study of T cell responses to AZD1222 COVID-19 vaccine. Overall study results and limits: Donors were chiefly white British, with a greater number of females, and clonal diversity was perhaps underestimated. Repertoires in all cases were sampled only once the peak T cell response had passed. Of spike-specific TCRs, nearly half reportedly target regions left unmutated in variants.

With 4 bases removed from V and 3 bases from J, the gap between germline ends came to 8 bases. The CDR3 spans 13 residues. CDR1 is MRHNA and CDR2 is SNTAGT in the germline V gene. Sequencing used immunoSEQ multiplex PCR; TCRdb keeps in-frame clones, though not all of them. The repertoire has 90,000 to 130,000 clones, roughly 89% of them found once; the top ten carry roughly 3%. In the case of this clone: The antigen is not known.

The sample here was peripheral blood, taken on day 0 of MenACWY control vaccination. The chain uses TRBV6-4 and TRBJ2-3; D not certain. The sequence came from an adult in good health. The CDR3, as DNA: TGTGCCAGCAGTGTGGGGTTGACAGATACGCAGTATTTT. Its translation is CASSVGLTDTQYF.